This T cell receptor beta chain was sequenced for a study of OX40 agonist ivuxolimab in advanced cancers. Looking at the study overall: Patients with hepatocellular carcinoma, melanoma, renal cell or head and neck cancer made up the dose-escalation patients. Among those treated, three patients had partial responses, one with hepatocellular carcinoma and two with cutaneous melanoma.

The CDR3 has 14 residues. The junction had 9 bases not matched to a gene; V was cut back by 5 bases and J by 6 bases. Germline lookup yields CDR1 MNHNY and CDR2 SVGAGI (reference sequence). This clone was detected once. Assay: immunoSEQ multiplex PCR; the TCRdb copy retains only in-frame clones and omits some. The sample lists 45,000 to 55,000 clones; roughly 87% were seen once. The receptor's source is an adult with an advanced solid tumor such as melanoma, head and neck, liver or kidney cancer. The gene calls are TRBV6-6 and TRBJ2-7; 8 bases agree with TRBD1. The sequences come from CD4+ or CD8+ T cells sorted from blood, collected in a trial of the OX40 agonist ivuxolimab. CDR3 amino acids: CASSPDRGLGEQYF. CDR3 DNA sequence: TGTGCCAGCAGTCCAGACAGGGGATTGGGCGAGCAGTACTTC.